The rows below give T cell receptor beta chains drawn from one sample of a study of shared clonotypes between healthy human individuals. Assay used: immunoSEQ multiplex PCR; TCRdb lists only in-frame clones, some missing. The data show hundreds of thousands of clones, about 96% seen once. Sample: naive CD8+ T cells sorted from blood. These receptors were collected from a woman aged 25 to 39 in good health. Both conserved end residues are part of each CDR3. Each record gives: J gene, V gene, clone size, D gene, CDR3 protein, CDR3 DNA. A D gene is named only where the DNA matches it firmly. The size entry is marked missing in some rows and otherwise reads once, few, many or a size class.

>TRBJ1-5|TRBV6-6|-|TRBD1
CASSRQGDNQPQHF
TGTGCCAGCAGTCGACAGGGGGACAATCAGCCCCAGCATTTT
>TRBJ2-7|TRBV28|once|TRBD2
CASSLAGGAYEQYF
TGTGCCAGCAGTTTGGCGGGGGGTGCCTACGAGCAGTACTTC
>TRBJ1-1|TRBV9|-|-
CASSVEGMNTEAFF
TGTGCCAGCAGCGTAGAGGGTATGAACACTGAAGCTTTCTTT
>TRBJ1-5|TRBV4-1|-|-
CASSQDPIGSNQPQHF
TGCGCCAGCAGCCAAGATCCCATCGGTAGCAATCAGCCCCAGCATTTT
>TRBJ2-2|TRBV27|-|-
CASSLLTGQGTGELFF
TGTGCCAGCAGTTTATTGACGGGGCAAGGGACCGGGGAGCTGTTTTTT
>TRBJ2-7|TRBV5-5|-|TRBD2
CASSLELVAGNEQYF
TGTGCCAGCAGCTTGGAATTGGTAGCGGGAAACGAGCAGTACTTC
>TRBJ2-7|TRBV13|-|TRBD2
CASSLGTSGAYEQYF
TGTGCCAGCAGCTTAGGGACTAGCGGCGCCTACGAGCAGTACTTC
>TRBJ2-5|TRBV27|-|TRBD2
CASSPYPSAGEQETQYF
TGTGCCAGCAGTCCTTACCCCTCGGCGGGAGAACAAGAGACCCAGTACTTC
>TRBJ2-1|TRBV7-8|-|TRBD2
CASSLVRQREGPGNEQFF
TGTGCCAGCAGCTTAGTACGTCAGCGGGAGGGACCGGGCAATGAGCAGTTCTTC
>TRBJ2-2|TRBV4-1|-|TRBD2
CASSQGSSGRDTGELFF
TGCGCCAGCAGCCAAGGATCGAGCGGGAGAGACACCGGGGAGCTGTTTTTT
>TRBJ2-4|TRBV28|-|TRBD2
CASRPSGSGSKNIQYF
TGTGCCAGCAGACCCAGCGGGAGTGGTTCCAAAAACATTCAGTACTTC
>TRBJ2-3|TRBV13|once|-
CASSLKVGSTDTQYF
TGTGCCAGCAGCTTAAAGGTTGGGAGCACAGATACGCAGTATTTT
>TRBJ2-7|TRBV13|-|TRBD2
CASSFLTSGSSYEQYF
TGTGCCAGCAGCTTCCTAACTAGCGGGAGTTCCTACGAGCAGTACTTC
>TRBJ2-1|TRBV9|-|-
CASSAAGLNNEQFF
TGTGCCAGCAGCGCGGCCGGGCTGAACAATGAGCAGTTCTTC
>TRBJ2-3|TRBV2|-|TRBD1
CATFDRATDTQYF
TGTGCCACCTTTGACAGGGCCACAGATACGCAGTATTTT
>TRBJ2-3|TRBV7-3|-|-
CASRPPESDTQYF
TGTGCCAGCAGACCCCCGGAGTCAGATACGCAGTATTTT
>TRBJ2-1|TRBV29-1|-|TRBD2
CSAYLADNEQFF
TGCAGCGCCTATCTAGCGGACAATGAGCAGTTCTTC
>TRBJ1-3|TRBV23-1|-|TRBD1
CASSQPTGDFTGNTIYF
TGCGCCAGCAGTCAACCGACAGGGGATTTCACTGGAAACACCATATATTTT
>TRBJ2-3|TRBV27|-|-
CASSPLPTDTQYF
TGTGCCAGCAGTCCGCTACCCACAGATACGCAGTATTTT
>TRBJ2-1|TRBV19|-|TRBD2
CASSISSSSGSTEQFF
TGTGCCAGTAGTATCAGTTCGTCTAGCGGGAGCACTGAGCAGTTCTTC
>TRBJ1-3|TRBV5-1|-|-
CASSPLDVYSGNTIYF
TGCGCCAGCAGCCCCCTGGACGTTTACTCTGGAAACACCATATATTTT
>TRBJ2-1|TRBV13|-|TRBD2
CASSPTSGIEQFF
TGTGCCAGCAGCCCGACTAGCGGGATTGAGCAGTTCTTC
>TRBJ1-5|TRBV2|-|-
CASSDSRNQPQHF
TGTGCCAGCAGTGACAGTCGAAATCAGCCCCAGCATTTT
>TRBJ2-1|TRBV27|-|TRBD2
CASISGRSSYNEQFF
TGTGCCAGCATTTCCGGGAGGAGCTCCTACAATGAGCAGTTCTTC
>TRBJ2-7|TRBV13|-|TRBD1
CASSLETGSNEQYF
TGTGCCAGCAGCCTGGAGACAGGGTCGAACGAGCAGTACTTC
>TRBJ1-5|TRBV28|-|TRBD1
CASSLGPGGPQHF
TGTGCCAGCAGTTTAGGCCCAGGGGGGCCCCAGCATTTT